This is a list of T cell receptor beta chains from one sample in a study of cytomegalovirus exposure and HLA in healthy donors. Repertoires were generated with immunoSEQ multiplex PCR, while TCRdb's copy carries only in-frame clones and drops some. The table has around 150,000 clones, 76% seen once. The source material was PBMCs. These receptor sequences come from a male donor in good health and CMV-seronegative. Each CDR3 is given with its conserved first and last residue. Each record gives: V gene, J gene, clone size, D gene, CDR3 DNA, CDR3 protein. A D gene is named only where the DNA matches it firmly. Some rows have no size entry. The others give once, few or many, or a class for an expanded clone.

TRBV7-8	TRBJ1-2	-	TRBD1	TGTGCCAGCAGCTTAATGAGGGGGCCCAGGGGCTACACCTTC	CASSLMRGPRGYTF
TRBV20-1	TRBJ1-5	-	TRBD1	TGCAGTGCTAGAGGTCGGGACAGTCAGCATTTT	CSARGRDSQHF
TRBV19	TRBJ1-2	-	-	TGTGCCAGTAGCGAAACAACCTTCTCCTATGGCTACACCTTC	CASSETTFSYGYTF
TRBV18	TRBJ2-7	-	TRBD2	TGTGCCAGCTCAGTAACCGGGACTAGCGCGTACGAGCAGTACTTC	CASSVTGTSAYEQYF
TRBV4-3	TRBJ2-7	-	TRBD1	TGCGCCAGCAGCCATCACCGGGACAGGAGATCCTACGAGCAGTACTTC	CASSHHRDRRSYEQYF
TRBV19	TRBJ2-3	-	TRBD1	TGTGCCAGTAGTGCCCTACGGGACAGTCACACAGATACGCAGTATTTT	CASSALRDSHTDTQYF
TRBV28	TRBJ1-5	-	-	TGTGCCAGCAGCCCTCAGGCTTATAGCAATCAGCCCCAGCATTTT	CASSPQAYSNQPQHF
TRBV13	TRBJ1-2	-	TRBD1	TGTGCCAGCAGCCCCTCAACCGGACAGGGGGCGCGGGGCTACACCTTC	CASSPSTGQGARGYTF
TRBV7-9	TRBJ2-4	-	-	TGTGCCAGCAGCCCGCCCCGGCGGGAACTAGCCAAAAACATTCAGTACTTC	CASSPPRRELAKNIQYF
TRBV7-2	TRBJ2-2	-	-	TGTGCCAGCAGCCCTCGCAGGGCAGGGGGGGAGCTGTTTTTT	CASSPRRAGGELFF
TRBV4-2	TRBJ2-3	-	TRBD2	TGTGCCAGCAGCCAAGATCCCCAGCGGGGGGCCGCAACGGCGCAGTATTTT	CASSQDPQRGAATAQYF
TRBV27	TRBJ2-1	-	TRBD2	TGTGCCAGCATCCCGGGCGGGGGGCGACGCAATGAGCAGTTCTTC	CASIPGGGRRNEQFF
TRBV27	TRBJ1-5	-	-	TGTGCCAGCAGTTTAAGGGGTAGCAATCAGCCCCAGCATTTT	CASSLRGSNQPQHF
TRBV7-9	TRBJ2-7	once	TRBD2	TGTGCCAGCAGCCCACCGGAGACTAGCGTCGAGCAGTACTTC	CASSPPETSVEQYF
TRBV7-2	TRBJ1-3	-	-	TGTGCCAGCAGCCCGGACGGGAGCTCTGGAAACACCATATATTTT	CASSPDGSSGNTIYF
TRBV5-1	TRBJ1-1	-	-	TGCGCCAGCAGCTCGGAAACAGGGTTGAGCACTGAAGCTTTCTTT	CASSSETGLSTEAFF
TRBV19	TRBJ1-5	-	TRBD1	TGTGCCAGTAGTAAGGACAGGTTTAATCAGCCCCAGCATTTT	CASSKDRFNQPQHF
TRBV5-1	TRBJ2-2	-	TRBD2	TGCGCCAGCAGCTTGGTGTCTAGCGGGGGATCCGGGGAGCTGTTTTTT	CASSLVSSGGSGELFF
TRBV2	TRBJ1-6	-	TRBD1	TGTGCCAGCAGGGGACAGGGGGCGTATAATTCACCCCTCCACTTT	CASRGQGAYNSPLHF
TRBV19	TRBJ2-1	-	-	TGTGCCAGTAGTATCGGGGGCGGGGGTAGCTTCTACAATGAGCAGTTCTTC	CASSIGGGGSFYNEQFF
TRBV7-6	TRBJ1-1	few	-	TGTGCCAGCAGCCCCGGACAGAACACTGAAGCTTTCTTT	CASSPGQNTEAFF
TRBV7-2	TRBJ1-1	-	-	TGTGCCAGCAGCTTATCGCGTGTGAACACTGAAGCTTTCTTT	CASSLSRVNTEAFF
TRBV6-1	TRBJ2-2	-	TRBD2	TGTGCCGGCACTCTAGCGGGCCGTACCGGGGAGCTGTTTTTT	CAGTLAGRTGELFF
TRBV6-4	TRBJ1-4	few	-	TGTGCCAGCAGTACAGGGAAGCTACTGTTTTTT	CASSTGKLLFF
TRBV11-2	TRBJ2-5	-	TRBD2	TGTGCCAGCAGGTCTGGACTAGCGGGGATAGGTGAGACCCAGTACTTC	CASRSGLAGIGETQYF
TRBV27	TRBJ2-1	-	-	TGTGCCAGCAGTTTGACAGGTTCCGCGAATGAGCAGTTCTTC	CASSLTGSANEQFF
TRBV30	TRBJ2-7	-	-	TGTGCCTGGAGTCACAAATACGAGCAGTACTTC	CAWSHKYEQYF
TRBV30	TRBJ2-1	-	TRBD1	TGTGCCTGGGGGACAGGGGGCTCCTACAATAAGCAGTTCTTC	CAWGTGGSYNKQFF
TRBV6-1	TRBJ1-6	-	-	TGTGCCAGCAGTGAAGCGCGGGAATCCTATAATTCACCCCTCCACTTT	CASSEARESYNSPLHF
TRBV28	TRBJ2-1	few	-	TGTGCCAGCAGGCGGTACAATGAGCAGTTCTTC	CASRRYNEQFF
TRBV7-9	TRBJ2-1	few	-	TGTTCCAGCTCGGAGAATGAGCAGTTCTTC	CSSSENEQFF
TRBV5-3	TRBJ2-3	-	TRBD2	TGTGTTAGCGGGGGATCAGATACGCAGTATTTT	CVSGGSDTQYF
TRBV6-4	TRBJ2-1	-	TRBD2	TGTGCCAGCAGTGACGGCGGGACTAGCGGGAGCGATGAGCAGTTCTTC	CASSDGGTSGSDEQFF
TRBV5-1	TRBJ2-5	few	-	TGCGCCAGCAGCCCTGGAGGGGAGACCCAGTACTTC	CASSPGGETQYF
TRBV7-9	TRBJ1-1	few	-	TGTGCCAGCAGCTTACAGGCGAACACTGAAGCTTTCTTT	CASSLQANTEAFF
TRBV30	TRBJ2-2	-	TRBD1	TGTGCCTGGACGGGCAGGGGGTTCAACGGGGAGCTGTTTTTT	CAWTGRGFNGELFF
TRBV28	TRBJ2-5	-	TRBD1	TGTGCCAGCAGTTTACGTTCAGGACAGGACCCAGAGACCCAGTACTTC	CASSLRSGQDPETQYF
TRBV7-8	TRBJ2-1	-	-	TGTGCCAGCAGCCTTCCAGGGTCTTACAATGAGCAGTTCTTC	CASSLPGSYNEQFF
TRBV5-1	TRBJ2-2	once	TRBD1	TGCGCCAGCAGCATGGACAGGGCGAACACCGGGGAGCTGTTTTTT	CASSMDRANTGELFF
TRBV18	TRBJ2-5	-	TRBD2	TGTGCCAGCTCACCAACTAGCGGGGGGACCCAAGAGACCCAGTACTTC	CASSPTSGGTQETQYF
TRBV27	TRBJ2-3	-	-	TGTGCCAGCAGTCCCCAGGGCTTCGCGGCTACGCAGTATTTT	CASSPQGFAATQYF
TRBV5-8	TRBJ2-3	-	TRBD1	TGTGCCAGCAGCCCGGGACAGGGGCCCACAGATACGCAGTATTTT	CASSPGQGPTDTQYF
TRBV27	TRBJ2-7	few	-	TGTGCCAGCAGTTTACTGGACAGACACTACGAGCAGTACTTC	CASSLLDRHYEQYF